The TCR beta chain under discussion was sequenced for a study of TIL therapy for anti-PD-1-resistant metastatic lung cancer. Study as a whole: Patients had a median age of approximately 50 years (range about 35-80). Most patients had lung adenocarcinoma. Median tumor mutation burden was about 1.5 mutations per megabase.

The immunoSEQ assay was v3. Data came from immunoSEQ multiplex PCR; TCRdb stores just in-frame clones and leaves some out. The repertoire holds approximately 95,000 clones, with 50% to 70% as singletons. The time point denotes: pre-treatment sample, taken before nivolumab and TIL therapy. The tumor samples were excised metastases, mostly pleural nodules or supraclavicular lymph nodes. In its sample, this clone was seen a few times. The origin of this receptor is a person between 25 and 79 years old with non-small cell lung cancer. Material: tumor tissue, obtained at baseline.

The CDR3 bases are TGCAGCGCCCAGAGAAAGGGAGTTTTGCAGTTCTTC. It encodes CSAQRKGVLQFF. The chain has TRBV29-1 and TRBJ2-1; the D gene is possibly TRBD2 (5 bases). Germline CDR1 and CDR2: SQVTM and ANQGSEA. Trimming took 7 bases from V and 12 from J, leaving 19 bases between them. The CDR3 is made up of 12 amino acids.